A selection of T cell receptor beta chains follows, all from one sample in a study of blood T cell repertoires in COVID-19. Clones were read by immunoSEQ multiplex PCR, and TCRdb kept only the in-frame ones, dropping some. This sample has about 210,000 clones, with 70% to 90% found just once. The sequenced sample consisted of peripheral blood. The receptors were gathered from a man between 35 and 55 years old with acute or convalescent COVID-19. Both conserved end residues are part of each CDR3. D genes are given only for firm matches. Size values are once, few and many counts, or a class for expanded clones, and some rows have none.

v_call	clone_size	j_call	d_call	cdr3_nt	cdr3_aa
TRBV6-1	.	TRBJ1-5	.	TGTGCCAGCAGTGAGGGCGCGGGAAGCAATCAGCCCCAGCATTTT	CASSEGAGSNQPQHF
TRBV4-1	.	TRBJ2-3	.	TGCGCCAGCAGCCAAGTCCAGGGAGGCAGCACAGATACGCAGTATTTT	CASSQVQGGSTDTQYF
TRBV27	.	TRBJ2-7	.	TGTGCCAGCAGTTTAAAGGCGGGAAATACCTACGAGCAGTACTTC	CASSLKAGNTYEQYF
TRBV5-6	.	TRBJ2-7	.	TGTGCCAGCAGCTTCGGGGTCTACGAGCAGTACTTC	CASSFGVYEQYF
TRBV15	.	TRBJ2-3	.	TGTGCCACCAGCAGTCTAGGAGATACGCAGTATTTT	CATSSLGDTQYF
TRBV7-3	.	TRBJ2-5	TRBD2	TGTGCCAGCAGCGCCGGGACTATAGAGACCCAGTACTTC	CASSAGTIETQYF
TRBV18	.	TRBJ1-2	TRBD1	TGTGCCAGCTCACCAGGAGGGGGACAGAGATTGTATGGCTACACCTTC	CASSPGGGQRLYGYTF
TRBV29-1	.	TRBJ1-1	.	TGCAGCGTGGAGGAACAGGGCGTTGCCACTGAAGCTTTCTTT	CSVEEQGVATEAFF
TRBV4-2	once	TRBJ1-2	TRBD1	TGTGCCAGCAGCCAAGAACGGGCAGGGGGAGGCTACACCTTC	CASSQERAGGGYTF
TRBV9	once	TRBJ2-1	TRBD2	TGTGCCAGCTGGTGCACTAGCGGGAGGAACAATGAGCAGTTCTTC	CASWCTSGRNNEQFF
TRBV27	few	TRBJ2-2	.	TGTGCCAGCAGTTTATTTCCCGGACTTAACACCGGGGAGCTGTTTTTT	CASSLFPGLNTGELFF
TRBV15	.	TRBJ1-6	.	TGTGCCACCAGCGCCCGAGCCCCGGGAAGTTCACCCCTCCACTTT	CATSARAPGSSPLHF